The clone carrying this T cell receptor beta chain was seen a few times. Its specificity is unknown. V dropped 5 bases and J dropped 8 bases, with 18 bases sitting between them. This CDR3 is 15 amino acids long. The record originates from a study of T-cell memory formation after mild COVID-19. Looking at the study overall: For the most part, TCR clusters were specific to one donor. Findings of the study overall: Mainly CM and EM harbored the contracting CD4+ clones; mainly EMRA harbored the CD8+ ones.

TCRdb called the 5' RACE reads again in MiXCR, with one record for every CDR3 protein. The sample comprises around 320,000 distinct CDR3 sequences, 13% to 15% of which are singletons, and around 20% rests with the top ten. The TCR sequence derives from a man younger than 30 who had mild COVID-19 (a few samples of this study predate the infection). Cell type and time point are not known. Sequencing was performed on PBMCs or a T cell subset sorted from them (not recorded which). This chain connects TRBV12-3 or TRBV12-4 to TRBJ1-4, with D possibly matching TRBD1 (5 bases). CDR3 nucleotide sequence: TGTGCCAGCAGTCCCCGTACAGGATTCGGGGAAAAACTGTTTTTT. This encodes CASSPRTGFGEKLFF.